What follows is one T cell receptor (beta chain) and its context. The clone's antigen remains unknown. The record has no base qualities; no much larger clone is one base away. CDR1 is given as GTSNPN and CDR2 as SVGIG, both from the germline V gene (reference sequence). A distance of 19 bases separates the germline ends of V and J, which lose 2 bases and 5 bases respectively. The CDR3 runs 15 residues from the cysteine to the phenylalanine. The kept DNA is CDR3 alone, 45 bases in frame from the first base. Per the publication, the treatment or condition label means: nivolumab (PD-1 blockade) given before sampling. The DNeasy Blood and Tissue Kit was used to extract DNA from formalin-fixed paraffin-embedded specimens. The data derive from a study of T cells in tumors and immune-related adverse events (dated by TCRdb to about 2021). The TCR beta locus was amplified and sequenced using the immunoSEQ assay, from which bulk TCR Vbeta CDR3 data were obtained. The original pipeline was this. CDR3s were excluded if they were non-productive, were shorter than 7 amino acids, or did not start with C or end with F/W. Analysis was restricted to specimens with at least 1000 reads, and clonotypes were defined at the amino acid level. Clonality was computed as 1 minus Pielou's evenness. Library sizes were equalized by abundance-weighted random subsampling with replacement, which was repeated 100 times so that 95% confidence intervals could be reported. Repertoire overlap was quantified using the Morisita overlap index, and the top 40 clones per specimen were examined for overlap with the irAE. TCRdb holds this immuneACCESS table with in-frame rearrangements only. Some clones are missing; in checked studies, unresolved V genes explain under half, and the rest has no known cause. V, J and clone size were drawn from that table, and D and trimming were deduced from the DNA. The sample records 4,500 or so clones, roughly 82% of which are singletons. About a fifth of the sample is held by the ten biggest clonotypes.

The sample here was skin tissue, taken from a patient treated with anti-PD-1 therapy. This sequence originates from a female donor with metastatic renal cell carcinoma. The rearranged segments are TRBV30 and TRBJ2-7; the D region possibly corresponds to TRBD1 (5 bases align). The CDR3 here reads CAWSLAAGAKDEQYF. The base sequence is TGTGCCTGGAGTCTCGCGGCTGGGGCGAAGGACGAGCAGTACTTC.